What follows are 21 T cell receptor beta chains derived from one specimen sequenced in a study of blood T cell repertoires in COVID-19. Profiling relied on immunoSEQ multiplex PCR, and the TCRdb table lists in-frame clones only, not all of them. Of fewer than 150,000 clones listed, over 70% are singletons. The sequencing input was peripheral blood. Receptors were obtained from a man aged 45-65 years with acute or convalescent COVID-19.

The chain carries TRBV27 and TRBJ2-7; the D gene is possibly TRBD2 (6 bases). Germline lookup yields CDR1 MNHEY and CDR2 SMNVEV (reference sequence). The CDR3 sequence is 12 residues long. V was clipped by 6 bases and J by 2 bases, with 8 bases between them. The CDR3 DNA sequence: TGTGCCAGCAGAAGGGAGGCCTACGAGCAGTACTTC. Translation gives CASRREAYEQYF.

The rearrangement joins TRBV5-6 to TRBJ1-1; D is perhaps TRBD1 (6 bases). The germline gives CDR1 SGHDT, CDR2 YYEEEE. The CDR3 runs 14 residues. V was trimmed by 3 bases and J by 6 bases, leaving 15 bases between them. CDR3 DNA sequence: TGTGCCAGCAGCTCCGGGACAAAGATCTCTGAAGCTTTCTTT. Translation gives CASSSGTKISEAFF.

This clone was detected a few times. V usage is TRBV18 and J usage is TRBJ1-1, with D possibly being TRBD1 (6 bases). This CDR3 has 13 residues. Trimming took 8 bases from V and 1 from J, leaving 11 bases between them. Germline V CDR1 and CDR2: KGHSH, LQKENI. In nucleotides, the CDR3 is TGTGCCAGCCATAGGGGGACGAACACTGAAGCTTTCTTT. Its translation is CASHRGTNTEAFF.

The chain recombines TRBV5-1 with TRBJ1-2; 9 bases are shared with TRBD1. This CDR3 contains 16 residues. Germline V gene lookup returns CDR1 SGHRS and CDR2 YFSETQ. V lost 0 bases and J lost 3; bases outside the gene matches: 6. CDR3 nucleotides: TGCGCCAGCAGCTTGGCCTCCGGGACAGGGTACTATGGCTACACCTTC. It yields the protein CASSLASGTGYYGYTF.

The V and J genes are TRBV30 and TRBJ1-1, with D possibly matching TRBD1 (5 bases). The CDR3 length is 14 residues. Germline CDR1 and CDR2: GTSNPN and SVGIG (reference sequence). V was pared by 2 bases and J by 5 bases, with 15 bases between. The CDR3 region is CAWSRSGLITEAFF. The DNA of the CDR3 is TGTGCCTGGAGTCGCTCAGGGTTAATAACTGAAGCTTTCTTT.

The gene calls are TRBV19 and TRBJ2-6, with 8 bases matching TRBD1. The CDR3 consists of 18 residues. V gave up 3 bases and J gave up 1 base; unmatched junction bases: 8. Germline loops: CDR1 LNHDA, CDR2 SQIVND (reference sequence). CDR3 sequence (DNA): TGTGCCAGTAGTATTGCCAGGGGGCGATCGTCTGGGGCCAACGTCCTGACTTTC. Translating gives CASSIARGRSSGANVLTF.

In this sample, this clone turned up a few times. This sequence joins TRBV18 and TRBJ1-6, with D tentatively TRBD1 (5 bases). Germline loops: CDR1 KGHSH, CDR2 LQKENI. This CDR3 is 17 amino acids long. The ends were cut back, 2 bases at V and 6 bases at J, with 17 bases in the middle. The CDR3 loop reads CASSPKVTEHSNSPLHF. CDR3 sequence (DNA): TGTGCCAGCTCACCAAAGGTGACAGAACATTCTAATTCACCCCTCCACTTT.

This clone was observed a handful of times. The chain joins TRBV3-1 (or the pseudogene TRBV3-2) to TRBJ1-2; D not resolved. CDR3 length: 13 residues. V was trimmed by 1 base and J by 8 bases, leaving 11 bases between them. The germline CDR1 and CDR2 sequences are LGHDT and YNNKEL (reference sequence). CDR3 DNA: TGTGCCAGCAGCCAAGTGGCTTTGGGCGGCTACACCTTC. Translating gives CASSQVALGGYTF.

The chain uses TRBV11-2 and TRBJ2-3, with D perhaps matching TRBD2 (5 bases). V was shortened by 5 bases and J by 2 bases, with 17 bases between the two germline ends. CDR3 length: 16 amino acids. Looked up from germline, CDR1 is SGHAT and CDR2 is FQNNGV. The DNA for the CDR3 is TGTGCCAGCAGCGAGGGTCTGGAACCAAACACAGATACGCAGTATTTT. Translation gives CASSEGLEPNTDTQYF.

The genes are TRBV20-1 and TRBJ1-2; D remains unclear. The germline gives CDR1 DFQATT, CDR2 SNEGSKA (reference sequence). This CDR3 is built from 9 residues. DNA of the CDR3: TGCGGAGATGGCTATGGCTACACCTTC. It specifies CGDGYGYTF.

The chain uses TRBV28 and TRBJ2-7, with 8 bases fitting TRBD2. Trimming at V came to 8 bases and at J to 2 bases, leaving 8 bases not matched to a gene. CDR1 MDHEN and CDR2 SYDVKM come from the germline V gene. The CDR3 is 14 amino acids. The CDR3 reads CASFKAGETYEQYV. The CDR3 bases are TGTGCCAGCTTCAAAGCGGGGGAGACCTACGAGCAGTACGTC.

J is TRBJ1-2 and V is TRBV6-1, with D perhaps matching TRBD1 (5 bases). Germline assignment: CDR1 MNHNS and CDR2 SASEGT. The CDR3 sequence is 15 residues long. V was pared by 1 base and J by 3 bases, with 12 bases between. CDR3 DNA sequence: TGTGCCAGCAGTGAAGGGGGGGGACTTTACTATGGCTACACCTTC. This gives the protein CASSEGGGLYYGYTF.

Only one count was recorded for this clone. This chain joins TRBV7-3 and TRBJ1-6, with D possibly being TRBD1 (5 bases). Germline lookup yields CDR1 SGHTA and CDR2 FQGTGA. The CDR3 sequence is 14 residues long. Trimming cost V 5 bases and J 9 bases, with 14 bases left between them. DNA for the CDR3: TGTGCCAGCAGCGTAAGGGGCAGAGGTTCACCCCTCCACTTT. Encoded protein: CASSVRGRGSPLHF.

This clone was counted between two and nine times. V usage is TRBV12-3 or TRBV12-4 and J usage is TRBJ1-3; the D is unclear. The CDR3 covers 11 residues. Trimming removed 4 bases from V and 7 bases from J, with 5 bases in between. In nucleotides, the CDR3 is TGTGCCAGCAGTTACATGAACACCATATATTTT. The encoded protein is CASSYMNTIYF.

The chain has TRBV28 and TRBJ1-1; possibly TRBD1 for D (5 bases). V gave up 3 bases and J gave up 4 bases, with 15 bases separating them. In germline, CDR1 is MDHEN, CDR2 SYDVKM. The CDR3 is 15 residues long. The CDR3 DNA is TGTGCCAGCAGTTTGTCCACAACAGGCATCACTGAAGCTTTCTTT. It specifies CASSLSTTGITEAFF.

The chain uses TRBV6-5 and TRBJ2-5; D is possibly TRBD2 (7 bases). Per the germline V gene, CDR1 is MNHEY and CDR2 is SVGAGI. Trimming stripped 5 bases from V and 5 bases from J, with 15 bases between. This CDR3 is built from 14 residues. The CDR3 nucleotides read TGTGCCAGCAGTCGAAGGGGGGGGCTGGAGACCCAGTACTTC. This codes for CASSRRGGLETQYF.

This clone was counted once. The chain links TRBV12-3 or TRBV12-4 to TRBJ1-1; TRBD1 is a possible D gene (5 bases). Between the trimmed V and J ends, which lost 3 bases and 6 bases, there was a span of 11 bases. This CDR3 region has 13 residues. CDR3 loop: CASSLAGGAEAFF. In DNA form, the CDR3 reads TGTGCCAGCAGTTTGGCCGGGGGAGCTGAAGCTTTCTTT.

V is TRBV27 and J is TRBJ2-5; TRBD1 agrees at 8 bases. Germline CDR1 MNHEY, CDR2 SMNVEV (reference sequence). The CDR3 is made up of 14 amino acids. V lost 3 bases and J lost 9; bases outside the gene matches: 9. The CDR3 DNA reads TGTGCCAGCAGTTTGAGGGCAGGGGGCTCGGCCCAGTACTTC. It yields the protein CASSLRAGGSAQYF.

The genes are TRBV30 and TRBJ1-1; D not resolved. Trimming cost V 1 base and J 7 bases, with 16 bases left between them. Germline assignment: CDR1 GTSNPN and CDR2 SVGIG (reference sequence). The CDR3 totals 14 residues. The CDR3 DNA follows: TGTGCCTGGAGTGCTGGTCAGGAATCAAATGAAGCTTTCTTT. Its protein is CAWSAGQESNEAFF.

This chain joins TRBV2 and TRBJ1-1; 7 bases line up with TRBD1. J was trimmed by 4 bases and V by 7 bases; bases with no gene match: 9. The CDR3 has 14 amino acids. Germline assignment: CDR1 SNHLY and CDR2 FYNNEI. The CDR3 sequence is CASNYRGETTEAFF. The DNA of the CDR3 is TGTGCCAGCAACTACAGGGGAGAGACCACTGAAGCTTTCTTT.

The genes are TRBV11-2 and TRBJ2-5, with 14 positions matching TRBD2. V gave up 5 bases and J gave up 5 bases; unmatched junction bases: 13. The CDR3 extends over 18 amino acids. Germline V gives CDR1 SGHAT, CDR2 FQNNGV. CDR3 DNA: TGTGCCAGCAGCCGTAGCAAGACTAGCGGGGGGGCATGGGAGACCCAGTACTTC. As protein: CASSRSKTSGGAWETQYF.